This T cell receptor (beta chain) is from a study of blood T cell repertoires in COVID-19. The wider study: Donors in the United States, Italy and Spain gave samples during acute or convalescent COVID-19. PBMCs, B-cell-depleted T cells, or T cells provided the cDNA or gDNA that made up the material.

As handled by the study authors: Amplification of reference gene primers provided the estimated nucleated cell counts. Using immunoSEQ multiplex PCR, the repertoire was profiled, and TCRdb retains in-frame clones only, with some absent. The V and J calls and the clone size are those of that table, but D and trimming were determined from the DNA. The sample contains 150,000 to 200,000 clones, around three quarters of which appear only once. Per germline, CDR1 SGHTA and CDR2 FQGNSA. V shed 1 base and J 8 bases; nucleotides not matched to a gene: 16. The CDR3 covers 18 residues. The table lists this clone with a few counts.

The TCR comes from a man aged 60 to 69 with active or convalescent COVID-19. What was sequenced was peripheral blood. The chain couples TRBV7-2 to TRBJ2-1; 8 bases are a match to TRBD2. As DNA, the CDR3 is TGTGCCAGCAGCTTAGTTGAGACTAGCGTCAGGTTCGCCTATGAGCAGTTCTTC. Translation gives CASSLVETSVRFAYEQFF.